The rows below give T cell receptor beta chains drawn from one sample of a study of T cells in Graves' hyperthyroidism and ophthalmopathy. One entry per CDR3 protein results from TCRdb running MiXCR on the multiplex PCR reads. The sample carries about 610,000 distinct CDR3 sequences, roughly 14% recorded once. Sequenced input: blood. These receptors were taken from a woman between 40 and 55 years old with Graves' ophthalmopathy. CDR3s leave out the opening cysteine and the closing phenylalanine or tryptophan.

J gene	V gene	CDR3 protein
TRBJ1-1	TRBV20-1	SASVPGRNTEAF
TRBJ1-5	TRBV18	ASSRGSNQPQH
TRBJ2-2	TRBV20-1	SAIAGGHTGELF
TRBJ1-1	TRBV6-5	ASSPIGGNEAF
TRBJ2-5	TRBV7-9	ASSLPAREYETQY
TRBJ1-2	TRBV29-1	SVDAGHYGYT
TRBJ2-5	TRBV28	ASSSSIGGSSETQY
TRBJ2-6	TRBV6-5	ASSSRGIGSGANVLT
TRBJ2-4	TRBV19	ASRNEGASKNIQY
TRBJ2-2	TRBV27	ASSWDTLGAGELF
TRBJ1-1	TRBV2	ASSADLGTEAF
TRBJ2-5	TRBV7-2	ASSLRTGGLETQY
TRBJ2-2	TRBV24-1	ATSWEGSMTGELF
TRBJ2-7	TRBV6-1	ASRRQGIGEQY
TRBJ2-7	TRBV5-5	ASSIGLALSYEQY
TRBJ2-7	TRBV10-3	AISVGQVEQY
TRBJ2-7	TRBV6-1	ASSEDRHPLPGQY
TRBJ2-5	TRBV11-1	ASRKQGDRETQY
TRBJ1-3	TRBV30	AWTPGASVDTIY
TRBJ2-5	TRBV6-1	ASSPLAEETQY
TRBJ2-7	TRBV28	ASSFPGQSKSLNYEQY
TRBJ1-2	TRBV6-5	ASSYSSGDNYGYT
TRBJ1-2	TRBV7-9	ASSQGYSSAGGYT
TRBJ1-1	TRBV12-3/TRBV12-4	ASRARQGLRDTEAF
TRBJ2-2	TRBV28	ASSPTRELF
TRBJ1-1	TRBV6-2/TRBV6-3	ASSTSLGLRTEAF
TRBJ2-7	TRBV28	ASSGLAESYEQY
TRBJ2-7	TRBV4-3	ASSQNRGLEQY
TRBJ1-1	TRBV11-2	ASSLDGGVMNTEAF
TRBJ1-2	TRBV7-9	ASSPRDRDYGYT
TRBJ2-5	TRBV7-2	ASSHRTIPSETQY
TRBJ2-7	TRBV27	ASRRTGESEQY
TRBJ1-2	TRBV28	AIATLGQGVNGYT
TRBJ1-5	TRBV15	VTSRWTVPGNQSQH
TRBJ2-5	TRBV28	ASSSVGETQY
TRBJ1-5	TRBV6-1	ASSGGQNQPQH
TRBJ1-1	TRBV6-1	ASTEIFLNTEAF
TRBJ2-7	TRBV29-1	SVGGTTGSGYEQY
TRBJ1-5	TRBV9	ASSPTTGGQPQH
TRBJ1-1	TRBV12-3/TRBV12-4	ASRDRGVFTEAF
TRBJ1-1	TRBV7-9	ASSPLQGGAEAF
TRBJ1-5	TRBV19	ASSMDGTRNQPQH
TRBJ1-6	TRBV2	ARGVPLH
TRBJ1-2	TRBV6-1	ASIGQGVGGYT
TRBJ1-2	TRBV20-1	SAAGTGNTNYGYT
TRBJ2-7	TRBV4-3	ASSQDIQRGNEQY
TRBJ1-1	TRBV7-8	ASSKTGFNTEAF
TRBJ2-5	TRBV12-3/TRBV12-4	ASSLGDLETQY
TRBJ2-7	TRBV12-5	ASGFGPFEQY
TRBJ2-7	TRBV5-1	ASSLEQPGDGVYEQY
TRBJ2-5	TRBV20-1	SARFKPQETQY
TRBJ2-7	TRBV30	AWSEAGGPPEQY
TRBJ2-5	TRBV10-3	AITSDRGQETQY
TRBJ2-5	TRBV12-3/TRBV12-4	ASSLLVGETQY
TRBJ2-2	TRBV20-1	SARETGLAGTGELF
TRBJ2-7	TRBV12-3/TRBV12-4	ASSDTGDYEQY
TRBJ2-7	TRBV29-1	SVEDLRGGTYEQY
TRBJ1-6	TRBV6-1	ASRAELRGSPLH
TRBJ1-1	TRBV11-2	ASSLRGTGGTTEAF
TRBJ2-4	TRBV19	ASSTSGQGDIQY